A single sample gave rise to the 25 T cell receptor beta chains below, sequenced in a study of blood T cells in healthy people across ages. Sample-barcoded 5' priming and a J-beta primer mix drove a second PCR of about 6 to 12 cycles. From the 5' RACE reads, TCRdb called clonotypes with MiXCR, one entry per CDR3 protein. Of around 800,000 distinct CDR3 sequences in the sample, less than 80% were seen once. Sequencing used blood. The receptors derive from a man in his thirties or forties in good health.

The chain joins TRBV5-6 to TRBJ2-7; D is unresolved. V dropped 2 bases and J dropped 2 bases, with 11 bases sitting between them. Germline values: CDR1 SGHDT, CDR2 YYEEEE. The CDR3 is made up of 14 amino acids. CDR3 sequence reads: CASSFDSRTYEQYF. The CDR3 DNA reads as TGTGCCAGCAGCTTTGACTCGAGGACCTACGAGCAGTACTTC.

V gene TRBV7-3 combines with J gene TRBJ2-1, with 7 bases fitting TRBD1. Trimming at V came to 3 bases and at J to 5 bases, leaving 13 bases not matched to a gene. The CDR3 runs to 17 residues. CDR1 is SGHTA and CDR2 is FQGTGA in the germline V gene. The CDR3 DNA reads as TGTGCCAGCAGCTTGACCCGACAGGGCCACCTGAACAATGAGCAGTTCTTC. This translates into CASSLTRQGHLNNEQFF.

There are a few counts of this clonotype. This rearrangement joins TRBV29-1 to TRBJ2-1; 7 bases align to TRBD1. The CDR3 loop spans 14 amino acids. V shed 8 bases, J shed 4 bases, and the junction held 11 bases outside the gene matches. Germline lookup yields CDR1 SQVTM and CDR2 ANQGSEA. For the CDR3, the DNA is TGCAGCTCCCCCGGGACAGACATTTACAATGAGCAGTTCTTC. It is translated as CSSPGTDIYNEQFF.

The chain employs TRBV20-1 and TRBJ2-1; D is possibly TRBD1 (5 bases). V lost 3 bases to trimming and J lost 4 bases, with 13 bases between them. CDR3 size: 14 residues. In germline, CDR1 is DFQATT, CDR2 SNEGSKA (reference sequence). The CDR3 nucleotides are TGCAGTGCTAGGGGGTTAGGGGAATACAATGAGCAGTTCTTC. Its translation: CSARGLGEYNEQFF.

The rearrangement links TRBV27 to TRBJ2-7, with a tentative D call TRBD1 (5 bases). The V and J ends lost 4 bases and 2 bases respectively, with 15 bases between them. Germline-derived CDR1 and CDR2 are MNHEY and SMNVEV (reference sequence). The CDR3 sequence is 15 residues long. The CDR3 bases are TGTGCCAGCAGTTCCCGGGCAGGGAAACCCTACGAGCAGTACTTC. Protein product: CASSSRAGKPYEQYF.

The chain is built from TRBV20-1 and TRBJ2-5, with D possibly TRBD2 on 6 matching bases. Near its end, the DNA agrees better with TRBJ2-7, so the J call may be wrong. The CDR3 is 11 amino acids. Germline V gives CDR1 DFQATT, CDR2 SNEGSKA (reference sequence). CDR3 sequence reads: CSAPGVGEQYF. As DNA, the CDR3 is TGCAGTGCTCCGGGGGTTGGCGAGCAGTACTTC.

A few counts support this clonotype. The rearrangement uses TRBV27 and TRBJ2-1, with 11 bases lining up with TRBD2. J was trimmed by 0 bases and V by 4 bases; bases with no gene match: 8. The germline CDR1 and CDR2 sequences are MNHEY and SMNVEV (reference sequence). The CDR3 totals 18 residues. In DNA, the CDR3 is TGTGCCAGCAGTTACGGACTAGCGGGCACAAGCTCCTACAATGAGCAGTTCTTC. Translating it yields CASSYGLAGTSSYNEQFF.

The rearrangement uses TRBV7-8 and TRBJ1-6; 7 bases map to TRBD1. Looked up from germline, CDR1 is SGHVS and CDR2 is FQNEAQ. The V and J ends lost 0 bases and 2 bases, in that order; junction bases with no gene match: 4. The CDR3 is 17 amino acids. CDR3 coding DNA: TGTGCCAGCAGCTTAGCGCAAGGGGGCGCCTATAATTCACCCCTCCACTTT. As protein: CASSLAQGGAYNSPLHF.

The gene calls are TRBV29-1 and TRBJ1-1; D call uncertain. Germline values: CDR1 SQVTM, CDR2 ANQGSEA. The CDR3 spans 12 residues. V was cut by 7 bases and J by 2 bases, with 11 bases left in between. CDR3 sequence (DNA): TGCAGCGGTGTGACTGTTAACACTGAAGCTTTCTTT. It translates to CSGVTVNTEAFF.

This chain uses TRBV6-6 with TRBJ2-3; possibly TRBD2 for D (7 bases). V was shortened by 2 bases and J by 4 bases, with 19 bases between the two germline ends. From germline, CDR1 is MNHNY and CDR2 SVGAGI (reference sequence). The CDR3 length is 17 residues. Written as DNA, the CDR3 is TGTGCCAGCAGTTACCCCGCTTTCGGGGGGCTGCCAGATACGCAGTATTTT. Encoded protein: CASSYPAFGGLPDTQYF.

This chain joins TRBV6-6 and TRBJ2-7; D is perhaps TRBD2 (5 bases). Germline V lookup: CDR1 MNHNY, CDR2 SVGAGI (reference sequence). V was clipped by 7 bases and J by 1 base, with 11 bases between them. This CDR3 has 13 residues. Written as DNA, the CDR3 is TGTGCCAGCAACCGAGGGATGTCCTACGAGCAGTACTTC. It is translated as CASNRGMSYEQYF.

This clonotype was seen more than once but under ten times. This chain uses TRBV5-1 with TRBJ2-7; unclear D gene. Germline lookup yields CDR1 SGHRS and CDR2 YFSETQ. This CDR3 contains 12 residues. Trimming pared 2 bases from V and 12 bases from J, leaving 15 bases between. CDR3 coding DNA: TGCGCCAGCAGCTTCTCGGACGGTGGTGCGTACTTC. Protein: CASSFSDGGAYF.

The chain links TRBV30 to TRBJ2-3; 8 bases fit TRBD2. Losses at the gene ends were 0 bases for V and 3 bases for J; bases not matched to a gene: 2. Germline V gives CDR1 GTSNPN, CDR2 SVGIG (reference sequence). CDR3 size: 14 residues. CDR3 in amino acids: CAWSVAGGTDTQYF. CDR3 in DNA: TGTGCCTGGAGTGTGGCGGGGGGAACAGATACGCAGTATTTT.

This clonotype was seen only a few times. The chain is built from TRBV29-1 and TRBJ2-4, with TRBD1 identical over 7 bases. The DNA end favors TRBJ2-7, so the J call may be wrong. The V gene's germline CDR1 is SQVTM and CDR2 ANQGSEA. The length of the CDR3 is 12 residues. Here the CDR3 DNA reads TGCAGCGTTGGGACAGGCGTGTCCGAGCAGTACTTC. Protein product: CSVGTGVSEQYF.

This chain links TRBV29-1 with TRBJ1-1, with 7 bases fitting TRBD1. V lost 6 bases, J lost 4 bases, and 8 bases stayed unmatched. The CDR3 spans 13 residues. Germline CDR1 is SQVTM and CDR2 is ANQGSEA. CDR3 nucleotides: TGCAGCGTGGCGGGGGCAGGGGGCACTGAAGCTTTCTTT. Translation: CSVAGAGGTEAFF.

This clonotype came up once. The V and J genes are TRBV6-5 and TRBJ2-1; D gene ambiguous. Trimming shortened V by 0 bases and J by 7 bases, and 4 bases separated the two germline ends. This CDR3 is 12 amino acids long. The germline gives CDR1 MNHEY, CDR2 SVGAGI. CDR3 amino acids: CASSYSQNEQFF. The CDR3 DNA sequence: TGTGCCAGCAGTTACTCCCAGAATGAGCAGTTCTTC.

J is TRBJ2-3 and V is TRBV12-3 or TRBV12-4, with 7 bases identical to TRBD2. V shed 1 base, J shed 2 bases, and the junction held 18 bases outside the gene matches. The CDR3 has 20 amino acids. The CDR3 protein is CASSLGGRFTSARNTDTQYF. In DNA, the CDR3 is TGTGCCAGCAGTTTAGGGGGCCGCTTTACTAGCGCAAGAAACACAGATACGCAGTATTTT.

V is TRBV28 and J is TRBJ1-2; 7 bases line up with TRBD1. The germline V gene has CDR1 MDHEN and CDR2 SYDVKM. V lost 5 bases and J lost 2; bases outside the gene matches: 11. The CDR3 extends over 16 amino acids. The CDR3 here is CASSPPPGQLNYGYTF. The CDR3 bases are TGTGCCAGCAGTCCCCCTCCGGGACAGCTAAACTATGGCTACACCTTC.

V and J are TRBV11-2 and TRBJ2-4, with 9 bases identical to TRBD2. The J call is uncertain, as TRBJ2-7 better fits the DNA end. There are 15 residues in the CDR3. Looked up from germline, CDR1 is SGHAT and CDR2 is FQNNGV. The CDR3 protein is CASSFLAGIGYEQYF. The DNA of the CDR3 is TGTGCCAGCAGCTTTCTAGCGGGGATTGGCTACGAGCAGTACTTC.

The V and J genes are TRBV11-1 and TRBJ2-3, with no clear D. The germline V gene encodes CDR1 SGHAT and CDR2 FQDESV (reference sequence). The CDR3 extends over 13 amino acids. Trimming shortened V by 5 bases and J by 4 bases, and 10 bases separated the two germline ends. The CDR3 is CASSLMLADTQYF. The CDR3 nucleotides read TGTGCCAGCAGCCTCATGCTGGCAGATACGCAGTATTTT.

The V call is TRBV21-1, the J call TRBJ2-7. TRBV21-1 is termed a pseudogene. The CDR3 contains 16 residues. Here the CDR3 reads CASSKVAERGSYEQYF. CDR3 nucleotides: TGTGCCAGCAGCAAAGTGGCGGAACGGGGCTCCTACGAGCAGTACTTC.

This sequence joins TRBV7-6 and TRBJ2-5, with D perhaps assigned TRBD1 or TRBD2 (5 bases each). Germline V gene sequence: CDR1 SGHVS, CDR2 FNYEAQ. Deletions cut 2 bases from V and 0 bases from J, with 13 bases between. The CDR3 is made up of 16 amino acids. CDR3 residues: CASSLWGTGYQETQYF. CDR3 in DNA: TGTGCCAGCAGCTTATGGGGGACGGGGTACCAAGAGACCCAGTACTTC.

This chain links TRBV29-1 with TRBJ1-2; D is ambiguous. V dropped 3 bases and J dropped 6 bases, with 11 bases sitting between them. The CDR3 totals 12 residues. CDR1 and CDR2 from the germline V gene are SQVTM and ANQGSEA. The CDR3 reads CSVDPLLNGYTF. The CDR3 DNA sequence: TGCAGCGTTGACCCCTTACTTAATGGCTACACCTTC. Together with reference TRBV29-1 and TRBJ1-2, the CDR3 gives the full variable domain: SAVISQKPSRDICQRGTSLTIQCQVDSQVTMMFWYRQQPGQSLTLIATANQGSEATYESGFVIDKFPISRPNLTFSTLTVSNMSPEDSSIYLCSVDPLLNGYTFGSGTRLTVV.

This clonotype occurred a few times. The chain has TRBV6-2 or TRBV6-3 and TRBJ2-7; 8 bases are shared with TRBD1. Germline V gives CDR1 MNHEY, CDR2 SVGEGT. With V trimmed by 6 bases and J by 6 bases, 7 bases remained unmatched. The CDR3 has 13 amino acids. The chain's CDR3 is CASSGQGASEQYF. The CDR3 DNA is TGTGCCAGCAGCGGACAGGGTGCCTCCGAGCAGTACTTC.

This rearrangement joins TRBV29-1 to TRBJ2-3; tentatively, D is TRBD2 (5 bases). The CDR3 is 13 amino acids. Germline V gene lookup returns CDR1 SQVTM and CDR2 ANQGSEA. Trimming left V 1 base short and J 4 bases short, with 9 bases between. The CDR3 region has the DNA TGCAGCGTTGAAGTAGTCGGGGCAGATACGCAGTATTTT. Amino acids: CSVEVVGADTQYF.